This T cell receptor beta chain was documented in a study of blood T cell repertoires in COVID-19. About the research overall: Samples representing acute and convalescent COVID-19 were sourced from the United States, Italy and Spain.

CDR1 and CDR2 from the germline V gene are KGHSH and LQKENI. V shed 2 bases and J 6 bases; nucleotides not matched to a gene: 5. This CDR3 has 14 residues. Symptom resolution, clearance, or two negative PCRs marked donors in Cohort 3 as recovered. Only in-frame clones appear in the TCRdb table, and some are missing; sequencing was by immunoSEQ multiplex PCR. The data contain roughly 180,000 clones, about 80% of them singletons. The TCR was taken from a man aged 45-65 years who had recovered from COVID-19. Sequenced material: PBMCs or T cells enriched from blood (not recorded which). The J gene is TRBJ2-7, the V gene TRBV18, with 9 bases that match TRBD1. CDR3 region: CASSPGQGTSEQYF. Here the CDR3 DNA reads TGTGCCAGCTCACCAGGACAGGGGACGAGCGAGCAGTACTTC.